Presented here are 3 T cell receptor beta chains from one specimen sequenced in a study of T cell repertoires in cytomegalovirus infection. One entry per CDR3 protein results from TCRdb running MiXCR on the reads. Among just under 500,000 distinct CDR3 sequences listed, roughly a third were seen once. These TCRs are of unknown antigen specificity. Sequencing used cultured PBMCs, obtained from culture after CMV antigen stimulation. The receptors were sampled from a human donor in good health (CMV status not recorded). Some clones in this sample may be carry-over from other donors' samples.

In this sample, this clonotype turned up many times. The chain links TRBV7-2 to TRBJ2-4, with D hard to call. The CDR3 runs 15 residues. V was clipped by 5 bases and J by 9 bases, with 20 bases between them. Looked up from germline, CDR1 is SGHTA and CDR2 is FQGNSA. CDR3 coding DNA: TGTGCCAGCAGCCTCACCCGAGCCGGCGATATCATTCAGTACTTC. Its translation: CASSLTRAGDIIQYF.

The J gene is TRBJ2-1, the V gene TRBV4-1; D unresolved. CDR1 MGHRA and CDR2 YSYEKL come from the germline V gene. Trimming removed 2 bases at V and 5 bases at J, with 4 bases between. The CDR3 is made up of 12 amino acids. In nucleotides, the CDR3 is TGCGCCAGCAGCCAAATGGACAATGAGCAGTTCTTC. Protein product: CASSQMDNEQFF.

This clonotype was seen repeatedly, ten times or more. This rearrangement joins TRBV7-2 to TRBJ2-6; D is unresolved. Deletions cut 6 bases from V and 4 bases from J, with 13 bases between. CDR3 length: 15 amino acids. CDR1 and CDR2 from the germline V gene are SGHTA and FQGNSA. The CDR3 nucleotides are TGTGCCAGCAGAATCCCGGGCACAGGGGCCAACGTCCTGACTTTC. This translates into CASRIPGTGANVLTF.